The clone carrying this T cell receptor (beta chain) was counted a few times. PCR primers comprised 60 Vbeta and 13 Jbeta primers. The assay was immunoSEQ multiplex PCR, and TCRdb's table has in-frame clones only and misses some. The table includes roughly 110,000 clones, roughly 82% detected once. The data originate from a study of cytomegalovirus exposure and HLA in healthy donors. CDR1 and CDR2 (germline): LNHDA, SQIVND (reference sequence). V was shortened by 8 bases and J by 7 bases, with 24 bases between the two germline ends. The CDR3 is made up of 15 amino acids. The clonotype originates from a man aged 45-60 years in good health and CMV-seronegative. This chain links TRBV19 with TRBJ2-7, with a tentative D call TRBD2 (7 bases). The sample consisted of PBMCs. CDR3 DNA: TGTGCCAGTGGGCCCGGGGGGCTCCCGCGGGGGGAGCAGTACGTC. Translating gives CASGPGGLPRGEQYV.